This entry lists 6 T cell receptor beta chains sequenced from one sample in a study of blood T cell repertoires in COVID-19. Some clones are missing from TCRdb's copy, which holds only in-frame ones; the method was immunoSEQ multiplex PCR. This table has about 130,000 clones, roughly 85% appearing once. The sequenced sample consisted of peripheral blood. The receptors come from an elderly woman with acute or convalescent COVID-19.

J is TRBJ1-4 and V is TRBV3-1 (or the pseudogene TRBV3-2); the match to TRBD1 covers 7 bases. CDR1 is LGHDT, CDR2 YNNKEL, per germline (reference sequence). CDR3 size: 15 residues. V shed 5 bases and J 8 bases; nucleotides not matched to a gene: 11. The CDR3 region has the DNA TGTGCCAGCAGCGCCCGGACAGGAATAGGCGAAAAACTGTTTTTT. Translating it yields CASSARTGIGEKLFF.

This clone is a singleton in its sample. The chain employs TRBV19 and TRBJ1-1, with TRBD1 matching 7 bases. Losses at the gene ends were 4 bases for V and 1 base for J; bases not matched to a gene: 9. This CDR3 is built from 16 residues. CDR1 and CDR2 from the germline V gene are LNHDA and SQIVND (reference sequence). In DNA form, the CDR3 reads TGTGCCAGTAGTACGACAGGGCTTTCTAGGAACACTGAAGCTTTCTTT. It yields the protein CASSTTGLSRNTEAFF.

The V gene is TRBV5-1, the J gene TRBJ1-1, with D tentatively TRBD1 (6 bases). Germline-derived CDR1 and CDR2 are SGHRS and YFSETQ. The V end lost 2 bases, the J end lost 5 bases, and 13 bases lay between the germline ends. The CDR3 extends over 14 amino acids. The CDR3 reads CASSFRGSGTEAFF. The CDR3 DNA reads TGCGCCAGCAGCTTCAGGGGTTCGGGTACTGAAGCTTTCTTT.

This chain connects TRBV6-5 to TRBJ1-2; D is unresolved. The V end lost 1 base, the J end lost 8 bases, and 17 bases lay between the germline ends. The CDR3 contains 15 residues. The germline gives CDR1 MNHEY, CDR2 SVGAGI. The CDR3 bases are TGTGCCAGCAGTTACTTGCAGGCCCCTTCTTCAGGCTACACCTTC. This sequence encodes CASSYLQAPSSGYTF.

The chain employs TRBV7-6 and TRBJ1-2; 9 bases map to TRBD1. Germline CDR1 and CDR2: SGHVS and FNYEAQ. With V trimmed by 4 bases and J by 0 bases, 9 bases remained unmatched. This CDR3 is built from 17 residues. CDR3 in amino acids: CASSYGTGRGTNYGYTF. The DNA of the CDR3 is TGTGCCAGCAGCTACGGGACAGGGCGAGGAACTAACTATGGCTACACCTTC.

As for this clone: In the same sample, other DNA sequences code for this CDR3. The rearrangement joins TRBV24-1 to TRBJ1-2, with D unresolved. This CDR3 spans 13 amino acids. The V and J ends lost 4 bases and 2 bases respectively, with 7 bases between them. The germline V gene has CDR1 KGHDR and CDR2 SFDVKD. The CDR3 sequence is CATSEAGNYGYTF. CDR3 nucleotides: TGTGCCACCAGTGAGGCGGGGAACTATGGCTACACCTTC.